Below, one T cell receptor (beta chain) is given with its context. Its antigen is still unknown. The input lacks base qualities; no much larger clone sits a single base away. The time point label of this sample denotes: about 28 days (+/-7) after the second vaccine dose. AZD1222 recipients given second doses at about 4 weeks or at about 12 weeks were pooled, since spike-specific TCR depth and breadth were not found to differ between the two schedules. Samples from vaccinated people were obtained from the UK trials COV001 and COV002, which included a single-blind randomized controlled phase 2/3 trial of AZD1222 (ChAdOx1 nCoV-19) in healthy adults. For TCRbeta chain sequencing, PBMC samples from trial participants were taken at day 0 and at day 28 after the second dose. These data come from a study of T cell responses to AZD1222 COVID-19 vaccine (dated by TCRdb to about 2021). Background on the whole study: A total of 233 trial participants underwent TCR sequencing, of whom 200 to 220 had received two doses of AZD1222 and about 25 had received two doses of the MenACWY control vaccine. Enrollment into the trials was organized by age into subgroups of 18-55, 56-69 and 70-plus years, and those subgroups contained roughly 150, 30 and 60 TCR-sequenced participants, respectively. What the research found in general, with its limitations: In the small 56-69-year group, the increase in depth fell short of significance, most likely because of low power. Most participants were white British and females outnumbered males, and the authors suggested that clonal diversity may have been underestimated. The whole spike protein was spanned by vaccine-associated CD4 TCRs, and dominant responses were seen in regions 160-218 and 743-854. No day 14 peak-response samples were available, so repertoires were characterized only after the peak T cell response. Conclusions about previously exposed vaccinees are limited because only 5 or 6 AZD1222 recipients were SARS-CoV-2 seropositive at baseline. Spike-specific TCR breadth and depth rose significantly after two AZD1222 doses compared with day 0 and with MenACWY recipients. Reportedly, almost half of the unique spike-specific TCRs recognized epitopes lying outside the regions that are mutated in the B.1.351 and B.1.1.7 variants.

Inclusive of the bounding cysteine and phenylalanine, the CDR3 is 13 residues long. Only the CDR3 part of the read is kept: 39 bases, read in frame from the first base. Via the germline V gene, CDR1 is SGHDT and CDR2 YYEEEE. The V end gives up 4 bases and the J end 6 bases, leaving 3 bases in the junction not matched to a gene. The CDR3 regions of human TCRbeta chains were subjected to immunosequencing. As for the original processing: TCRs in the repertoires were matched against a reference library of SARS-CoV-2-specific TCRs that had been generated with the MIRA antigen-specificity platform. Breadth was defined as the fraction of unique TCRs that were SARS-CoV-2-associated. Depth was defined as the fraction of total T cells that were SARS-CoV-2-associated. Using the MIRA data, each spike-specific TCR was assigned both to the spike region to which the TCR was reactive and to a CD4 or CD8 class. Log10-transformed breadth and depth values were compared by one-way ANOVA with Sidak's multiple comparisons tests. Not all clones reach the TCRdb copy of this immuneACCESS table, which keeps in-frame sequences only. Checked studies attribute under half of the gap to unresolved V genes and leave the rest unexplained. V and J calls and clone size follow that table, whereas D and trimming were derived from the DNA. The sample has some 190,000 clones on record, 80% to 95% of them singletons. About 2.1% of the sample goes to the ten largest clones.

The sequence is built from TRBV5-6 and TRBJ1-5, and TRBD1 matches 8 of the central bases. The origin of this receptor is an adult who received the AZD1222 COVID-19 vaccine. This specimen consisted of peripheral blood, obtained 28 days after the second AZD1222 dose. The CDR3 reads as follows: CASSLDRGQPQHF. In nucleotide form, the sequence is TGTGCCAGCAGCCTTGACAGGGGTCAGCCCCAGCATTTT.